The clone carrying this T cell receptor (beta chain) appeared a single time. The record originates from a study of blood T cell repertoires in COVID-19. About the study: Italy, Spain and the United States were the sources of the convalescent and acute COVID-19 samples.

Profiling relied on immunoSEQ multiplex PCR, and the TCRdb table lists in-frame clones only, not all of them. The sample has a few hundred thousand clones, roughly 87% seen once. The length of the CDR3 is 15 residues. With 2 bases removed from V and 5 bases from J, the gap between germline ends came to 14 bases. Germline-derived CDR1 and CDR2 are SGHTA and FQGNSA. The clonotype was recovered from a young man with active or convalescent COVID-19. Specimen: peripheral blood. The V gene is TRBV7-2, the J gene TRBJ2-3, with D perhaps matching TRBD2 (6 bases). CDR3 coding DNA: TGTGCCAGCAGCTTATATGGCGGGGCGGGAGATACGCAGTATTTT. Translation: CASSLYGGAGDTQYF. Together with reference TRBV7-2 and TRBJ2-3, the CDR3 gives the full variable domain: GAGVSQSPSNKVTEKGKDVELRCDPISGHTALYWYRQSLGQGLEFLIYFQGNSAPDKSGLPSDRFSAERTGGSVSTLTIQRTQQEDSAVYLCASSLYGGAGDTQYFGPGTRLTVL.